Below are 30 T cell receptor beta chains sequenced from a single sample in a study of blood T cell repertoires in COVID-19. TCRdb keeps only in-frame clones here, not all; method: immunoSEQ multiplex PCR. The sample includes about 200,000 clones, 90% to 95% of them seen just once. The specimen sequenced was peripheral blood. Receptors originate from a man between 60 and 75 years old with COVID-19, enrolled during active disease.

The genes are TRBV5-1 and TRBJ1-2; D perhaps matches TRBD1 (6 bases). Per germline, CDR1 SGHRS and CDR2 YFSETQ. V lost 0 bases, J lost 6 bases, and 9 bases lay in between. This CDR3 contains 13 residues. CDR3 residues: CASSLAGANGYTF. In DNA, the CDR3 is TGCGCCAGCAGCTTGGCAGGGGCGAATGGCTACACCTTC. The full variable domain, completed using reference TRBV5-1 and TRBJ1-2, is KAGVTQTPRYLIKTRGQQVTLSCSPISGHRSVSWYQQTPGQGLQFLFEYFSETQRNKGNFPGRFSGRQFSNSRSEMNVSTLELGDSALYLCASSLAGANGYTFGSGTRLTVV.

A single count supports this clone. This rearrangement joins TRBV27 to TRBJ1-2; 9 bases match TRBD1. The J segment lost 8 bases and the V segment lost 2 bases, leaving 3 bases of the junction unmatched. CDR1 and CDR2 from the germline V gene are MNHEY and SMNVEV (reference sequence). The CDR3 length is 13 residues. CDR3 amino acids: CASSLTGGWGYTF. Written as DNA, the CDR3 is TGTGCCAGCAGTTTAACAGGGGGCTGGGGCTACACCTTC.

V is TRBV7-3 and J is TRBJ1-1; the D gene is possibly TRBD1 (6 bases). This CDR3 spans 16 amino acids. Deletions cut 1 base from V and 3 bases from J, with 15 bases between. CDR1 SGHTA and CDR2 FQGTGA come from the germline V gene. This chain's CDR3 is CASSLKGDRPYTEAFF. In nucleotides, the CDR3 is TGTGCCAGCAGCTTAAAGGGAGACAGGCCCTACACTGAAGCTTTCTTT.

J is TRBJ2-2 and V is TRBV5-1; TRBD1 agrees at 8 bases. With V trimmed by 4 bases and J by 2 bases, 7 bases remained unmatched. The CDR3 length is 16 residues. CDR1 and CDR2 (germline): SGHRS, YFSETQ. CDR3 in amino acids: CASSQKTGVNTGELFF. Here the CDR3 DNA reads TGCGCCAGCAGCCAGAAGACAGGGGTTAACACCGGGGAGCTGTTTTTT. Looking up the rest from reference TRBV5-1 and TRBJ2-2 gives the full variable domain: KAGVTQTPRYLIKTRGQQVTLSCSPISGHRSVSWYQQTPGQGLQFLFEYFSETQRNKGNFPGRFSGRQFSNSRSEMNVSTLELGDSALYLCASSQKTGVNTGELFFGEGSRLTVL.

This chain uses TRBV6-2 or TRBV6-3 with TRBJ2-1; a possible D gene is TRBD2 (5 bases). V lost 5 bases, J lost 3 bases, and 17 bases lay in between. The CDR3 is 16 residues long. Looked up from germline, CDR1 is MNHEY and CDR2 is SVGEGT. The CDR3 region is CASSPPPVGVYNEQFF. For the CDR3, the DNA is TGTGCCAGCAGTCCACCCCCGGTCGGGGTCTACAATGAGCAGTTCTTC.

The V gene is TRBV2, the J gene TRBJ1-4, with TRBD1 identical over 8 bases. Germline V gene sequence: CDR1 SNHLY, CDR2 FYNNEI. V lost 6 bases, J lost 7 bases, and 7 bases stayed unmatched. This CDR3 contains 14 residues. CDR3 residues: CASRRQGRSEKLFF. CDR3 in DNA: TGTGCCAGCAGACGACAGGGGCGTAGTGAAAAACTGTTTTTT.

The rearrangement joins TRBV10-3 to TRBJ2-3; 8 nucleotides align to TRBD2. This CDR3 is built from 17 residues. Germline CDR1 and CDR2: ENHRY and SYGVKD. Trimming at V came to 11 bases and at J to 0 bases, leaving 16 bases not matched to a gene. CDR3 DNA: TGTGCCTCCCATCAGAGGATAGGCGGGGGGAGCACAGATACGCAGTATTTT. Amino acid sequence: CASHQRIGGGSTDTQYF.

This chain uses TRBV4-1 with TRBJ2-7; 9 bases align to TRBD2. V shed 0 bases, J shed 3 bases, and the junction held 3 bases outside the gene matches. The CDR3 runs 15 residues. Germline V gives CDR1 MGHRA, CDR2 YSYEKL. CDR3 protein: CASSQESSGGYEQYF. CDR3 coding DNA: TGCGCCAGCAGCCAAGAGAGTAGCGGGGGCTACGAGCAGTACTTC.

This sequence joins TRBV25-1 and TRBJ2-1; TRBD2 matches at 11 bases. The CDR3 has 15 residues. With V trimmed by 3 bases and J by 9 bases, 7 bases remained unmatched. Germline loops: CDR1 MGHDK, CDR2 SYGVNS. The CDR3 bases are TGTGCCAGCAGTGATCCATCTAGCGGGAGGTCTGAGCAGTTCTTC. It codes for CASSDPSSGRSEQFF.

The chain joins TRBV7-2 to TRBJ2-4; D possibly corresponds to TRBD1 (5 bases). In germline, CDR1 is SGHTA, CDR2 FQGNSA. The CDR3 length is 17 residues. Trimming left V 2 bases short and J 3 bases short, with 17 bases between. The chain's CDR3 is CASSLSPGRSVKNIQYF. CDR3 sequence (DNA): TGTGCCAGCAGCTTAAGTCCAGGGCGGTCTGTCAAAAACATTCAGTACTTC.

This chain connects TRBV18 to TRBJ2-1, with 7 bases lining up with TRBD2. J gave up 4 bases and V 3 bases, and 3 bases lay outside the gene matches. Germline lookup yields CDR1 KGHSH and CDR2 LQKENI. The CDR3 contains 14 residues. This CDR3 reads CASSPTSLYNEQFF. The CDR3 DNA reads TGTGCCAGCTCACCGACTAGCCTTTACAATGAGCAGTTCTTC.

The V and J genes are TRBV3-1 (or the pseudogene TRBV3-2) and TRBJ2-1; TRBD2 aligns across 10 bases. The junction had 8 bases not matched to a gene; V was cut back by 1 base and J by 2 bases. From germline, CDR1 is LGHDT and CDR2 YNNKEL (reference sequence). The CDR3 is 18 residues long. The CDR3 loop is CASSQVLLAGSTYNEQFF. CDR3 bases: TGTGCCAGCAGCCAAGTCCTACTAGCGGGATCAACCTACAATGAGCAGTTCTTC.

The chain combines TRBV5-1 with TRBJ2-2; TRBD2 agrees at 8 bases. Per the germline V gene, CDR1 is SGHRS and CDR2 is YFSETQ. There are 16 residues in the CDR3. V dropped 5 bases and J dropped 5; count of bases not matched to a gene: 11. This CDR3 is CASSVTGTRSTGELFF. The CDR3 nucleotides are TGCGCCAGCAGTGTTACCGGGACTAGGAGTACCGGGGAGCTGTTTTTT.

This clone came up once. This rearrangement joins TRBV5-6 to TRBJ2-7, with 8 nucleotides matching TRBD1. The ends lost 2 bases at V and 5 bases at J; junction bases unmatched: 3. The germline gives CDR1 SGHDT, CDR2 YYEEEE. CDR3 length: 13 amino acids. CDR3 amino acids: CASSFGTGNEQYF. The DNA of the CDR3 is TGTGCCAGCAGCTTCGGGACAGGTAACGAGCAGTACTTC.

There are a few counts of this clone. This chain connects TRBV29-1 to TRBJ1-4; D not certain. The V end lost 5 bases, the J end lost 6 bases, and 10 bases lay between the germline ends. The germline V gene has CDR1 SQVTM and CDR2 ANQGSEA. This CDR3 has 12 amino acids. The CDR3 sequence: CSVRWQDEKLFF. DNA of the CDR3: TGCAGCGTTCGTTGGCAGGATGAAAAACTGTTTTTT. Together with reference TRBV29-1 and TRBJ1-4, the CDR3 gives the full variable domain: SAVISQKPSRDICQRGTSLTIQCQVDSQVTMMFWYRQQPGQSLTLIATANQGSEATYESGFVIDKFPISRPNLTFSTLTVSNMSPEDSSIYLCSVRWQDEKLFFGSGTQLSVL.

V and J are TRBV19 and TRBJ2-4; 10 nucleotides agree with TRBD2. Germline values: CDR1 LNHDA, CDR2 SQIVND (reference sequence). The trim removed 1 base at V and 3 bases at J, leaving 9 bases unmatched. The CDR3 spans 18 residues. The CDR3 protein is CASSIVGVAGGYKNIQYF. CDR3 DNA sequence: TGTGCCAGTAGTATAGTCGGGGTAGCGGGGGGATACAAAAACATTCAGTACTTC.

The rearrangement joins TRBV5-1 to TRBJ1-5; maybe TRBD1 (6 bases). The V gene's germline CDR1 is SGHRS and CDR2 YFSETQ. The CDR3 spans 15 residues. V was pared by 0 bases and J by 5 bases, with 12 bases between. CDR3 bases: TGCGCCAGCAGCTTGGGGACAGTCCCGGATCAGCCCCAGCATTTT. This translates into CASSLGTVPDQPQHF.

This clone was counted a single time. The rearrangement joins TRBV2 to TRBJ1-1; no clear D gene. Germline assignment: CDR1 SNHLY and CDR2 FYNNEI. This CDR3 spans 13 amino acids. V was clipped by 4 bases and J by 0 bases, with 6 bases between them. The CDR3 region is CASSGQMNTEAFF. DNA of the CDR3: TGTGCCAGCAGTGGGCAGATGAACACTGAAGCTTTCTTT.

This chain joins TRBV15 and TRBJ1-2; 10 nucleotides align to TRBD1. CDR1 is LNHNV, CDR2 YYDKDF, per germline (reference sequence). This CDR3 comprises 16 residues. The J segment lost 3 bases and the V segment lost 0 bases, leaving 4 bases of the junction unmatched. The CDR3 bases are TGTGCCACCAGCAGAGATGGGACAGGGGCATACTATGGCTACACCTTC. Translation gives CATSRDGTGAYYGYTF.

The chain has TRBV19 and TRBJ2-7; D possibly corresponds to TRBD1 (5 bases). Trimming took off 7 bases at V and 5 bases at J, with 18 bases between the two ends. The CDR3 has 14 residues. Germline V gene lookup returns CDR1 LNHDA and CDR2 SQIVND (reference sequence). The CDR3 protein is CASTRIGTGHEQYF. In DNA form, the CDR3 reads TGTGCCAGTACCAGAATCGGTACAGGACACGAGCAGTACTTC.

The J gene is TRBJ2-2, the V gene TRBV19; 9 bases match TRBD2. The CDR3 runs 15 residues. Trimming at V came to 7 bases and at J to 0 bases, leaving 3 bases not matched to a gene. The germline gives CDR1 LNHDA, CDR2 SQIVND (reference sequence). The CDR3 sequence is CASTRLAANTGELFF. The CDR3 region has the DNA TGTGCCAGTACCAGACTAGCGGCGAACACCGGGGAGCTGTTTTTT.

V gene TRBV21-1 combines with J gene TRBJ2-4; TRBD2 reflects the table's D call only, with no check against the DNA. TRBV21-1 is given as a pseudogene. There are 18 residues in the CDR3. The CDR3 loop reads CASSKGTNFCLAKNIQYF. CDR3 bases: TGTGCCAGCAGCAAAGGAACTAACTTTTGCTTGGCCAAAAACATTCAGTACTTC.

The chain is built from TRBV5-5 and TRBJ1-4; D remains unclear. CDR1 is SGHKS, CDR2 YYEKEE, per germline (reference sequence). CDR3 length equals 16 residues. V was cut by 6 bases and J by 0 bases, with 15 bases left in between. DNA for the CDR3: TGTGCCAGCACTCCCGTACAGTTTGCAACTAATGAAAAACTGTTTTTT. Its translation is CASTPVQFATNEKLFF. Using reference TRBV5-5 and TRBJ1-4 for the parts outside the CDR3, the full variable domain is DAGVTQSPTHLIKTRGQQVTLRCSPISGHKSVSWYQQVLGQGPQFIFQYYEKEERGRGNFPDRFSARQFPNYSSELNVNALLLGDSALYLCASTPVQFATNEKLFFGSGTQLSVL.

The V and J genes are TRBV5-6 and TRBJ2-5; 7 positions agree with TRBD2. Germline trimming cut 6 bases from V and 2 bases from J; bases unmatched to any gene: 4. CDR1 and CDR2 (germline): SGHDT, YYEEEE. CDR3 size: 13 residues. The CDR3 region is CASTRLAQETQYF. The CDR3 DNA follows: TGTGCCAGCACCAGACTAGCACAAGAGACCCAGTACTTC.

V is TRBV7-8 and J is TRBJ2-5, with D unresolved. The germline gives CDR1 SGHVS, CDR2 FQNEAQ. The CDR3 is made up of 13 amino acids. Trimming took 1 base from V and 4 from J, leaving 7 bases between them. CDR3 sequence reads: CASSLVHGETQYF. The CDR3 bases are TGTGCCAGCAGCTTAGTCCACGGAGAGACCCAGTACTTC.

The CDR3 here is CASSRTVGSYEQYF. As DNA, the CDR3 is TGCGCCAGCTCCCGGACAGTGGGTTCCTACGAGCAGTACTTC. The chain combines TRBV4-3 with TRBJ2-7; tentatively, D is TRBD1 (6 bases). This CDR3 region has 14 residues. Looked up from germline, CDR1 is LGHNA and CDR2 is YSLEER. The V and J ends lost 8 bases and 1 base respectively, with 15 bases between them.

The rearrangement links TRBV6-2 or TRBV6-3 to TRBJ2-7; D may be TRBD1 (6 bases). The CDR3 consists of 14 residues. The germline CDR1 and CDR2 sequences are MNHEY and SVGEGT. Trimming pared 6 bases from V and 2 bases from J, leaving 14 bases between. The CDR3 spells CASSAQGWAYEQYF. The DNA for the CDR3 is TGTGCCAGCAGCGCCCAGGGGTGGGCCTACGAGCAGTACTTC.

This clone was detected a few times. The V and J genes are TRBV3-1 (or the pseudogene TRBV3-2) and TRBJ1-2; D not certain. The CDR3 is 13 amino acids. Per the germline V gene, CDR1 is LGHDT and CDR2 is YNNKEL (reference sequence). V was shortened by 2 bases and J by 2 bases, with 6 bases between the two germline ends. The CDR3 reads CASSQTTNYGYTF. The DNA of the CDR3 is TGTGCCAGCAGCCAAACTACAAACTATGGCTACACCTTC.

The chain recombines TRBV19 with TRBJ1-1, with TRBD1 matching over 9 bases. Germline values: CDR1 LNHDA, CDR2 SQIVND (reference sequence). V shed 6 bases and J 4 bases; nucleotides not matched to a gene: 12. The CDR3 is 16 amino acids. The CDR3 loop is CASRTRTGASGTEAFF. The CDR3 DNA sequence: TGTGCCAGTAGGACCCGGACAGGGGCCTCGGGCACTGAAGCTTTCTTT.

The chain is built from TRBV24-1 and TRBJ2-2, with TRBD1 matching over 7 bases. CDR1 is KGHDR, CDR2 SFDVKD, per germline. The V and J ends lost 3 bases and 4 bases, in that order; junction bases with no gene match: 4. This CDR3 comprises 15 residues. CDR3 nucleotide sequence: TGTGCCACCAGTGATGACAACAGGGGCACCGGGGAGCTGTTTTTT. This encodes CATSDDNRGTGELFF.